One sample yielded the 20 T cell receptor beta chains listed below, sequenced in a study of T cell responses to AZD1222 COVID-19 vaccine. This table comes from immunoSEQ multiplex PCR, and its TCRdb copy is limited to in-frame clones, with some not included. Among some 140,000 clones listed, over 90% were seen once. Specimen: peripheral blood, collected on day 0 of AZD1222 vaccination. All receptors derive from an adult in good health.

The chain couples TRBV11-2 to TRBJ2-2; 7 nucleotides agree with TRBD2. CDR3 length: 14 residues. Germline loops: CDR1 SGHAT, CDR2 FQNNGV. The junction had 2 bases not matched to a gene; V was cut back by 2 bases and J by 5 bases. CDR3 protein: CASSLSGGTGELFF. As DNA, the CDR3 is TGTGCCAGCAGCTTATCGGGGGGTACCGGGGAGCTGTTTTTT.

The CDR3 region has the DNA TGTGCCAGCAGGGCTAGCGGGGGGGCCGGTACCGGTACGCAGTATTTT. Its translation is CASRASGGAGTGTQYF. This chain uses TRBV2 with TRBJ2-3; TRBD2 matches at 12 bases. The germline V gene encodes CDR1 SNHLY and CDR2 FYNNEI. The CDR3 runs 16 residues. V lost 6 bases and J lost 8; bases outside the gene matches: 12.

The J gene is TRBJ1-6, the V gene TRBV7-9; no reliable D call. CDR1 is SEHNR and CDR2 is FQNEAQ in the germline V gene (reference sequence). CDR3 length: 12 residues. Trimming shortened V by 4 bases and J by 5 bases, and 3 bases separated the two germline ends. This CDR3 reads CASSSNNSPLHF. The CDR3 DNA is TGTGCCAGCAGCTCAAATAATTCACCCCTCCACTTT.

The CDR3 DNA reads as TGTGCTAGTGGTGGGGACAGGTGGACAGATACGCAGTATTTT. It yields the protein CASGGDRWTDTQYF. The chain couples TRBV12-5 to TRBJ2-3; 8 bases line up with TRBD1. With 5 bases clipped from V and 3 bases from J, the junction kept 4 bases outside the gene matches. The CDR3 contains 14 residues. Germline CDR1 and CDR2: LGHNT and FRNRAP.

This chain connects TRBV18 to TRBJ2-5; D may be TRBD1 (5 bases). CDR3 length equals 17 residues. The V end was cut by 2 bases, the J end by 2 bases, with 18 bases between. Germline CDR1 and CDR2: KGHSH and LQKENI. The CDR3 nucleotides read TGTGCCAGCTCACCATTTCCGACAGCAAGGGGACAAGAGACCCAGTACTTC. Translated, it gives CASSPFPTARGQETQYF.

The chain couples TRBV7-2 to TRBJ2-3; 8 bases line up with TRBD2. The V and J ends lost 3 bases and 4 bases, in that order; junction bases with no gene match: 12. The CDR3 has 17 amino acids. Germline values: CDR1 SGHTA, CDR2 FQGNSA. In DNA, the CDR3 is TGTGCCAGCAGCTTGGGGGTATTAGCGGGGAGCGCAGATACGCAGTATTTT. Encoded protein: CASSLGVLAGSADTQYF.

A single count supports this clone. This sequence joins TRBV11-2 and TRBJ2-1, with 9 nucleotides matching TRBD2. This CDR3 is built from 16 residues. Germline CDR1 reads SGHAT; CDR2 reads FQNNGV. Trimming at V came to 5 bases and at J to 5 bases, leaving 10 bases not matched to a gene. CDR3 nucleotide sequence: TGTGCCAGCAGCGTCCCGGGCGGGGGGGCAAACAATGAGCAGTTCTTC. Its protein product is CASSVPGGGANNEQFF.

The chain recombines TRBV5-4 with TRBJ2-3, with 12 bases that match TRBD1. The trim removed 4 bases at V and 4 bases at J, leaving 4 bases unmatched. Germline CDR1 and CDR2: SGHNT and YYREEE (reference sequence). The CDR3 covers 15 residues. The CDR3 region is CASSRWDRGPDTQYF. CDR3 in DNA: TGTGCCAGCAGCCGTTGGGACAGGGGGCCAGATACGCAGTATTTT. The full variable domain, with the rest looked up from reference TRBV5-4 and TRBJ2-3, is ETGVTQSPTHLIKTRGQQVTLRCSSQSGHNTVSWYQQALGQGPQFIFQYYREEENGRGNFPPRFSGLQFPNYSSELNVNALELDDSALYLCASSRWDRGPDTQYFGPGTRLTVL.

The chain has TRBV11-2 and TRBJ1-5; D not certain. Per the germline V gene, CDR1 is SGHAT and CDR2 is FQNNGV. The CDR3 runs to 15 residues. V was trimmed by 5 bases and J by 2 bases, leaving 13 bases between them. The CDR3 DNA sequence: TGTGCCAGCAGCCCCAGCGGCGGGGGCAATCAGCCCCAGCATTTT. This gives the protein CASSPSGGGNQPQHF.

V usage is TRBV7-8 and J usage is TRBJ2-3, with TRBD1 matching 12 bases. Trimming cost V 1 base and J 2 bases; bases outside gene matches: 10. CDR1 SGHVS and CDR2 FQNEAQ come from the germline V gene. The CDR3 loop spans 19 amino acids. The CDR3 nucleotides read TGTGCCAGCAGCTTAGAGGGACAGGGGGCCCGCCTTCTCACAGATACGCAGTATTTT. Residues: CASSLEGQGARLLTDTQYF. Using reference TRBV7-8 and TRBJ2-3 for the parts outside the CDR3, the full variable domain is GAGVSQSPRYKVAKRGQDVALRCDPISGHVSLFWYQQALGQGPEFLTYFQNEAQLDKSGLPSDRFFAERPEGSVSTLKIQRTQQEDSAVYLCASSLEGQGARLLTDTQYFGPGTRLTVL.

The chain has TRBV6-1 and TRBJ1-4, with D tentatively TRBD1 (6 bases). CDR1 is MNHNS and CDR2 is SASEGT in the germline V gene. The V end was cut by 4 bases, the J end by 0 bases, with 24 bases between. The CDR3 sequence is 20 residues long. The CDR3: CASSARQVHGSFTTNEKLFF. The CDR3 DNA reads as TGTGCCAGCAGTGCACGACAGGTCCACGGCTCTTTCACAACTAATGAAAAACTGTTTTTT.

The gene calls are TRBV19 and TRBJ1-2; TRBD1 agrees at 9 bases. Germline loops: CDR1 LNHDA, CDR2 SQIVND (reference sequence). J gave up 3 bases and V 5 bases, and 7 bases lay outside the gene matches. CDR3 length equals 15 residues. The CDR3 bases are TGTGCCAGTAGTGTCCGACAGGGGGGGGACTATGGCTACACCTTC. Its translation is CASSVRQGGDYGYTF.

The chain uses TRBV19 and TRBJ1-4; no reliable D call. The germline V gene encodes CDR1 LNHDA and CDR2 SQIVND (reference sequence). V was clipped by 3 bases and J by 0 bases, with 8 bases between them. This CDR3 contains 15 residues. CDR3 loop: CASSMGTATNEKLFF. CDR3 nucleotides: TGTGCCAGTAGTATGGGCACAGCAACTAATGAAAAACTGTTTTTT.

CDR3 DNA sequence: TGCGCCAGCAGCTTGTCCCGGGCCAATGGCTACACCTTC. It translates to CASSLSRANGYTF. The rearrangement links TRBV5-1 to TRBJ1-2; D ambiguous. Trimming shortened V by 1 base and J by 6 bases, and 10 bases separated the two germline ends. CDR1 and CDR2 (germline): SGHRS, YFSETQ. The CDR3 length is 13 residues.

The genes are TRBV5-8 and TRBJ2-3; 11 nucleotides match TRBD1. The CDR3 sequence is 15 residues long. CDR1 is SGHTS and CDR2 is YDEGEE in the germline V gene. V was clipped by 4 bases and J by 4 bases; unmatched bases: 5. Written as DNA, the CDR3 is TGTGCCAGCAGCCCCGGACAGGGGGCCGCAGATACGCAGTATTTT. Translation gives CASSPGQGAADTQYF. Together with reference TRBV5-8 and TRBJ2-3, the CDR3 gives the full variable domain: EAGVTQSPTHLIKTRGQQATLRCSPISGHTSVYWYQQALGLGLQFLLWYDEGEERNRGNFPPRFSGRQFPNYSSELNVNALELEDSALYLCASSPGQGAADTQYFGPGTRLTVL.

This chain joins TRBV6-5 and TRBJ1-4; D unclear. Germline CDR1 reads MNHEY; CDR2 reads SVGAGI. There are 14 residues in the CDR3. V dropped 6 bases and J dropped 0 bases, with 8 bases sitting between them. The CDR3 here is CASRDSSTNEKLFF. The CDR3 DNA reads TGTGCCAGCAGGGATTCCTCAACTAATGAAAAACTGTTTTTT.

J is TRBJ1-2 and V is TRBV5-3; D is unclear. TRBV5-3 is an open reading frame whose function is uncertain. The CDR3 consists of 14 residues. V lost 0 bases and J lost 2, with 8 bases in between. CDR3 protein: CARSLEGPNYGYTF. In DNA, the CDR3 is TGTGCCAGAAGCTTGGAGGGTCCGAACTATGGCTACACCTTC.

The chain uses TRBV6-4 and TRBJ1-2, with 8 bases identical to TRBD1. In germline, CDR1 is MRHNA, CDR2 SNTAGT. The CDR3 contains 15 residues. After removal of 6 bases from V and 3 bases from J, the junction contained 9 bases not matched to a gene. CDR3 DNA: TGTGCCAGCAGCCCCGGAAGACAGGGGCACTATGGCTACACCTTC. It encodes CASSPGRQGHYGYTF.

The chain employs TRBV9 and TRBJ2-1; D is unresolved. The CDR3 has 16 amino acids. The ends were cut back, 2 bases at V and 0 bases at J, with 12 bases in the middle. Germline V gene lookup returns CDR1 SGDLS and CDR2 YYNGEE. The CDR3, as DNA: TGTGCCAGCAGCGTCAGCTCGTGGCCCTCCTACAATGAGCAGTTCTTC. Encoded protein: CASSVSSWPSYNEQFF.

This chain joins TRBV6-1 and TRBJ1-4; D remains unclear. The CDR3 sequence is 15 residues long. V lost 3 bases to trimming and J lost 0 bases, with 8 bases between them. The V gene's germline CDR1 is MNHNS and CDR2 SASEGT. Here the CDR3 reads CASSEGISTNEKLFF. The CDR3 DNA reads as TGTGCCAGCAGTGAGGGTATATCAACTAATGAAAAACTGTTTTTT.